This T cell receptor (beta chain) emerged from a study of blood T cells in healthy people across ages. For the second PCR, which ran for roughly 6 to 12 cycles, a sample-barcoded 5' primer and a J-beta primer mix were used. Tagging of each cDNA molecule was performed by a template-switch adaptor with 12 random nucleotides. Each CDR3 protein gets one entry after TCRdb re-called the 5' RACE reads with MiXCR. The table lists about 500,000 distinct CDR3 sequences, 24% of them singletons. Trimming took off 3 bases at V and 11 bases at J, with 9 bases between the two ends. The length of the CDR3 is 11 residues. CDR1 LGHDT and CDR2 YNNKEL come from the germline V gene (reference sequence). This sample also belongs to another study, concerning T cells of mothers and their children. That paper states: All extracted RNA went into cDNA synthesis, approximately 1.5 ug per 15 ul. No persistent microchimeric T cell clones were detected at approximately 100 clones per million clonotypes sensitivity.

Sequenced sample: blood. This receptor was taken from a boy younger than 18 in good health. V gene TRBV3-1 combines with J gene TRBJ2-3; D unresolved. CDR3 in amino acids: CASSHGMRQYF. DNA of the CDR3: TGTGCCAGCAGCCATGGTATGAGGCAGTATTTT.